This record covers a single TCR beta chain. The antigen remains undetermined. This entry comes from a study of T cell responses to AZD1222 COVID-19 vaccine. In the study overall: Samples with a second dose at about 4 or about 12 weeks were pooled together. The study's findings and limits: Elevations in Spike-specific TCR breadth and depth followed administration of two AZD1222 doses. There were mostly white British donors and more females than males, and clonal diversity was possibly underestimated. Nearly half of spike-specific TCRs reportedly target variant regions that are unmutated in the B.1.351 and B.1.1.7 variants.

Sequencing used immunoSEQ multiplex PCR; TCRdb keeps in-frame clones, though not all of them. The repertoire consists of just under 55,000 clones, with more than 70% occurring once and the leading ten covering less than 2%. Germline V gene lookup returns CDR1 SGHRS and CDR2 YFSETQ. The J segment lost 2 bases and the V segment lost 3 bases, leaving 5 bases of the junction unmatched. The CDR3 has 16 residues. Sequenced material: peripheral blood, taken on day 0 of AZD1222 vaccination. This receptor was taken from an adult in good health. The rearrangement uses TRBV5-1 and TRBJ2-3, with 11 bases matching TRBD2. CDR3 in amino acids: CASSSGTSGDTDTQYF. The CDR3 DNA reads TGCGCCAGCAGCTCCGGGACTAGCGGAGACACAGATACGCAGTATTTT.